This T cell receptor (beta chain) was sequenced during a study of blood T cell repertoires in COVID-19. Study details: PBMCs, B-cell-depleted T cells, or T cells were the source of the cDNA or gDNA that made up the material.

Trimming stripped 6 bases from V and 0 bases from J, with 9 bases between. CDR1 and CDR2 from the germline V gene are MNHNY and SVGAGI (reference sequence). The CDR3 has 14 amino acids. Source study methods: Amplification of reference gene primers was used by the study to estimate nucleated cell counts. Profiling relied on immunoSEQ multiplex PCR, and the TCRdb table lists in-frame clones only, not all of them. V and J calls and clone size are copied from that table; D and trimming were computed from the DNA. The sample has some 150,000 clones, approximately 86% seen once. The gene calls are TRBV6-6 and TRBJ1-5, with D maybe TRBD1 (5 bases). The receptor was isolated from a woman in her fifties or sixties who had recovered from COVID-19. Sequencing was carried out using peripheral blood. CDR3: CASSRDYSNQPQHF. CDR3 in DNA: TGTGCCAGCAGCAGGGACTATAGCAATCAGCCCCAGCATTTT.